This T cell receptor beta chain derives from a study of T cell responses to AZD1222 COVID-19 vaccine. Whole-study results and caveats: Possibly, clonal diversity was underestimated; donors were largely white British and included more females. Vaccine-associated CD4 TCRs ranged over spike, dominating at 160-218 and 743-854. Unmutated variant regions are reportedly the target of nearly half of TCRs that are spike-specific.

As for this clone: Its antigen is still unknown.

Profiling relied on immunoSEQ multiplex PCR, and the TCRdb table lists in-frame clones only, not all of them. Here the sample spans 100,000 to 150,000 clones, 90% being singletons. V gave up 6 bases and J gave up 2 bases; unmatched junction bases: 6. CDR3 size: 14 residues. CDR1 is MNHEY, CDR2 SVGAGI, per germline. The input for sequencing was peripheral blood, taken on day 0 of MenACWY control vaccination. The chain joins TRBV6-5 to TRBJ2-5; 7 positions agree with TRBD1. This receptor was identified in an adult in good health. The CDR3 protein is CASSYGTAQETQYF. For the CDR3, the DNA is TGTGCCAGCAGCTATGGGACAGCTCAAGAGACCCAGTACTTC.